This record concerns one T cell receptor beta chain sequence. V shed 1 base and J shed 7 bases, with 19 bases lying between them. The CDR3 is 16 residues long. Germline-derived CDR1 and CDR2 are LGHDT and YNNKEL (reference sequence). This sample stems from a study of control samples from healthy donors and cancer patients. Profiling relied on immunoSEQ multiplex PCR, and the TCRdb table lists in-frame clones only, not all of them. The sample totals around 190,000 clones; its top ten clones hold around 2%. Sequenced sample: blood. This sequence originates from a woman aged 25 to 39 in good health. The chain has TRBV3-1 (or the pseudogene TRBV3-2) and TRBJ1-2; D not certain. The CDR3 nucleotides are TGTGCCAGCAGCCAAGTCTTGAGCAGAGGCCCCTCTGGCTACACCTTC. Protein product: CASSQVLSRGPSGYTF.